The 17 T cell receptor beta chains presented below share a single source sample, sequenced in a study of T cell changes during pregnancy in multiple sclerosis. Assay used: immunoSEQ multiplex PCR; TCRdb lists only in-frame clones, some missing. The sample includes some 54,000 clones, 85% to 95% seen only once; the top ten take approximately 3.7%. Sequenced here: CD8+ T cells from peripheral blood mononuclear cells, sampled in the third trimester of pregnancy. Receptor source: a female donor with multiple sclerosis, enrolled in a pregnancy study.

This chain connects TRBV5-1 to TRBJ2-1; 8 bases fit TRBD2. After removal of 0 bases from V and 7 bases from J, the junction contained 3 bases not matched to a gene. The V gene's germline CDR1 is SGHRS and CDR2 YFSETQ. CDR3 length: 14 amino acids. CDR3 sequence (DNA): TGCGCCAGCAGCTTGGAAGGCGGGGGGAATGAGCAGTTCTTC. This sequence encodes CASSLEGGGNEQFF.

This chain links TRBV12-5 with TRBJ2-2; weak D call: TRBD2 (6 bases). CDR3 length: 15 amino acids. Trimming left V 2 bases short and J 6 bases short, with 13 bases between. Germline-derived CDR1 and CDR2 are LGHNT and FRNRAP. In DNA, the CDR3 is TGTGCTAGTGGTTTGAAGACTAGGGATTCCGGGGAGCTGTTTTTT. Translated, it gives CASGLKTRDSGELFF. Variable domain in full (rest from reference TRBV12-5 and TRBJ2-2): DARVTQTPRHKVTEMGQEVTMRCQPILGHNTVFWYRQTMMQGLELLAYFRNRAPLDDSGMPKDRFSAEMPDATLATLKIQPSEPRDSAVYFCASGLKTRDSGELFFGEGSRLTVL.

J is TRBJ1-2 and V is TRBV27; 12 bases are shared with TRBD1. This CDR3 is 15 amino acids long. V was clipped by 11 bases and J by 7 bases; unmatched bases: 14. CDR1 is MNHEY, CDR2 SMNVEV, per germline (reference sequence). CDR3 sequence reads: CALNPIRDRGLGYTF. In DNA, the CDR3 is TGTGCCTTAAACCCTATCCGGGACAGGGGGCTTGGCTACACCTTC.

V and J are TRBV28 and TRBJ1-1; 8 nucleotides line up with TRBD1. The CDR3 contains 16 residues. From germline, CDR1 is MDHEN and CDR2 SYDVKM. J was trimmed by 5 bases and V by 6 bases; bases with no gene match: 14. CDR3 bases: TGTGCCAGCAGAATCGGGCAGGGGGCCATTCGAACTGAAGCTTTCTTT. This gives the protein CASRIGQGAIRTEAFF.

V gene TRBV5-4 combines with J gene TRBJ2-7, with D possibly matching TRBD2 (6 bases). This CDR3 has 14 amino acids. The V gene lost 5 bases and the J gene lost 2 bases, with 14 bases spanning the gap. Germline CDR1 SGHNT, CDR2 YYREEE (reference sequence). The CDR3 DNA follows: TGTGCCAGCAGTTTCCCCGGGGGAACCTACGAGCAGTACTTC. Its protein product is CASSFPGGTYEQYF.

This clone was counted only a few times. V and J are TRBV2 and TRBJ1-1, with 9 bases identical to TRBD1. The germline CDR1 and CDR2 sequences are SNHLY and FYNNEI. The CDR3 is made up of 14 amino acids. The trim removed 6 bases at V and 4 bases at J, leaving 6 bases unmatched. CDR3 amino acids: CASRLGQGLTEAFF. CDR3 coding DNA: TGTGCCAGCAGATTGGGACAGGGACTCACTGAAGCTTTCTTT.

For the CDR3, the DNA is TGTGCCAGCAGCTGGACAGGACCACCGATTAACTATGGCTACACCTTC. Protein: CASSWTGPPINYGYTF. The genes are TRBV7-9 and TRBJ1-2, with 7 bases that match TRBD1. V was pared by 4 bases and J by 1 base, with 9 bases of the junction left unmatched. The germline gives CDR1 SEHNR, CDR2 FQNEAQ (reference sequence). This CDR3 region has 16 residues.

The J gene is TRBJ2-1, the V gene TRBV5-1; 8 nucleotides align to TRBD2. The CDR3 has 14 amino acids. CDR1 SGHRS and CDR2 YFSETQ come from the germline V gene. J lost 4 bases, V lost 3 bases, and 3 bases had no gene match. CDR3 amino acids: CASSSGGDYNEQFF. CDR3 in DNA: TGCGCCAGCAGCTCGGGGGGGGATTACAATGAGCAGTTCTTC.

The genes are TRBV11-1 and TRBJ2-7, with TRBD2 matching over 9 bases. The CDR3 extends over 15 amino acids. The V segment lost 5 bases and the J segment 5 bases; nucleotides outside the gene matches: 10. Germline V gives CDR1 SGHAT, CDR2 FQDESV (reference sequence). CDR3 amino acids: CASSEGLAGVHEQYF. Written as DNA, the CDR3 is TGTGCCAGCAGCGAGGGACTAGCAGGCGTCCACGAGCAGTACTTC.

The chain employs TRBV4-1 and TRBJ2-1; the match to TRBD2 covers 12 bases. After removal of 3 bases from V and 6 bases from J, the junction contained 3 bases not matched to a gene. CDR1 is MGHRA, CDR2 YSYEKL, per germline. The CDR3 loop spans 15 amino acids. The CDR3 spells CASSQTSGRGNEQFF. CDR3 DNA sequence: TGCGCCAGCAGCCAGACTAGCGGGAGAGGCAATGAGCAGTTCTTC.

The chain joins TRBV7-9 to TRBJ2-1; possibly TRBD1 for D (5 bases). This CDR3 has 16 residues. Germline CDR1 and CDR2: SEHNR and FQNEAQ (reference sequence). Trimming shortened V by 5 bases and J by 0 bases, and 14 bases separated the two germline ends. The CDR3 nucleotides read TGTGCCAGCAGCCTTAGTACAGGAAGCTCCTACAATGAGCAGTTCTTC. Translating it yields CASSLSTGSSYNEQFF. Variable domain in full (rest from reference TRBV7-9 and TRBJ2-1): DTGVSQNPRHKITKRGQNVTFRCDPISEHNRLYWYRQTLGQGPEFLTYFQNEAQLEKSRLLSDRFSAERPKGSFSTLEIQRTEQGDSAMYLCASSLSTGSSYNEQFFGPGTRLTVL.

DNA for the CDR3: TGTGCCAGCAGCCAAGGAGTTCTGAAACAGTTCTTC. Protein: CASSQGVLKQFF. The chain carries TRBV14 and TRBJ2-1; D uncertain. This CDR3 is 12 amino acids long. Germline CDR1 and CDR2: SGHDN and FVKESK. Between the trimmed V and J ends, which lost 1 base and 13 bases, there was a span of 11 bases.

The rearrangement joins TRBV7-9 to TRBJ2-7; 8 bases align to TRBD2. V dropped 11 bases and J dropped 3; count of bases not matched to a gene: 12. CDR1 SEHNR and CDR2 FQNEAQ come from the germline V gene (reference sequence). CDR3 length equals 14 residues. The CDR3: CASGGAASNYEQYF. CDR3 coding DNA: TGTGCCTCGGGGGGGGCAGCCTCGAACTACGAGCAGTACTTC.

The rearrangement links TRBV29-1 to TRBJ1-2, with 9 nucleotides matching TRBD1. This CDR3 contains 15 residues. Trimming took 0 bases from V and 5 from J; bases not matched to a gene: 7. Germline assignment: CDR1 SQVTM and CDR2 ANQGSEA. CDR3 sequence (DNA): TGCAGCGTTGAAGATTTCGACAGGGGGGAATATGGCTACACCTTC. It translates to CSVEDFDRGEYGYTF. Full variable domain (rest looked up from reference TRBV29-1 and TRBJ1-2): SAVISQKPSRDICQRGTSLTIQCQVDSQVTMMFWYRQQPGQSLTLIATANQGSEATYESGFVIDKFPISRPNLTFSTLTVSNMSPEDSSIYLCSVEDFDRGEYGYTFGSGTRLTVV.

J is TRBJ2-1 and V is TRBV6-1, with D tentatively TRBD2 (6 bases). CDR3 length equals 16 residues. Germline values: CDR1 MNHNS, CDR2 SASEGT. V shed 4 bases and J shed 1 base, with 14 bases lying between them. CDR3 in amino acids: CASSVGTGLSYNEQFF. For the CDR3, the DNA is TGTGCCAGCAGTGTGGGGACTGGCCTTTCCTACAATGAGCAGTTCTTC.

The chain uses TRBV5-1 and TRBJ2-1; TRBD2 matches at 11 bases. The length of the CDR3 is 19 residues. Germline trimming cut 2 bases from V and 0 bases from J; bases unmatched to any gene: 10. Germline CDR1 and CDR2: SGHRS and YFSETQ. The CDR3 spells CASSFRLAGGGISYNEQFF. CDR3 sequence (DNA): TGCGCCAGCAGCTTTAGGCTAGCGGGAGGAGGAATCTCCTACAATGAGCAGTTCTTC.

This sequence joins TRBV11-2 and TRBJ2-7; D is undetermined. There are 15 residues in the CDR3. V lost 3 bases, J lost 0 bases, and 12 bases lay in between. CDR1 and CDR2 (germline): SGHAT, FQNNGV. For the CDR3, the DNA is TGTGCCAGCAGCTTCCCAGACTGCTGCTCCTACGAGCAGTACTTC. It translates to CASSFPDCCSYEQYF.